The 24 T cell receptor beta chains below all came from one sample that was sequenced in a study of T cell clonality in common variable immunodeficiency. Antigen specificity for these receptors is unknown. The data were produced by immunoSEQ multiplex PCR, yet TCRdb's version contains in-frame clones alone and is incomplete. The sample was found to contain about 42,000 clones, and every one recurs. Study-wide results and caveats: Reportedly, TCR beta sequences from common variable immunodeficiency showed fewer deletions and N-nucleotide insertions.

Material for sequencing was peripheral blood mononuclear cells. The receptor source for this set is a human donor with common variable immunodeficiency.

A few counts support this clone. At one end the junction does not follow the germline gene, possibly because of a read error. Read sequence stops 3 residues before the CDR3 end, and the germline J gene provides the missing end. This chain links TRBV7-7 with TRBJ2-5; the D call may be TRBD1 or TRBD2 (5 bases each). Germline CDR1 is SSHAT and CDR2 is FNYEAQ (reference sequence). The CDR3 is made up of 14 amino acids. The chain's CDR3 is CASSGQGERETQYF. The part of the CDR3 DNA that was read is TGTGCTAGCAGCGGTCAGGGAGAGCGAGAGACC.

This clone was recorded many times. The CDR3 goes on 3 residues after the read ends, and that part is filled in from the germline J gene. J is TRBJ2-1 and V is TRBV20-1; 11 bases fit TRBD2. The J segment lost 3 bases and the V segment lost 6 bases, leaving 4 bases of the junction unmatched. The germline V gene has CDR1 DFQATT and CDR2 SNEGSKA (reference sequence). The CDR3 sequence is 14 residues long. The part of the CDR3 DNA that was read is TGCAGTGCGCAGACTAGCGGGGTCTACAATGAG. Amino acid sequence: CSAQTSGVYNE. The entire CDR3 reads CSAQTSGVYNEQFF.

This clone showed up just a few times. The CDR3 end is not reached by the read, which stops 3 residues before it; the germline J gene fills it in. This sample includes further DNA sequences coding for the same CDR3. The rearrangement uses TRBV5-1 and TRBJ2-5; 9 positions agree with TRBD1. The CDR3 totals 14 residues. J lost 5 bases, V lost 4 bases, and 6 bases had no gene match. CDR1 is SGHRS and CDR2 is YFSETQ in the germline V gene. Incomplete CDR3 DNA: TGCGCCAGCAGCCTGGACAGGGGAGGGGAGACC. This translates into CASSLDRGGET. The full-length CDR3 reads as CASSLDRGGETQYF.

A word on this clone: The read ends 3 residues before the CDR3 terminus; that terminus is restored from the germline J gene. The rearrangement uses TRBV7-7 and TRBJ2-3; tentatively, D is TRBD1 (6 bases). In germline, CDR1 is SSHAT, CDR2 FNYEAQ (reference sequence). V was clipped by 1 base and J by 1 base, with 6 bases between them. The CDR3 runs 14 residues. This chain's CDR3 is CASSLEGGTDTQYF. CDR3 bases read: TGTGCCAGCAGCTTAGAGGGGGGCACAGATACG.

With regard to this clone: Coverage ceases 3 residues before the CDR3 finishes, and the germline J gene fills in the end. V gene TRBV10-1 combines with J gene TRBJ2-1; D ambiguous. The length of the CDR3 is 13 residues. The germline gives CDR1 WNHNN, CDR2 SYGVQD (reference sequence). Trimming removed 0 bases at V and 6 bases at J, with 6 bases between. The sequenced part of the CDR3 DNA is TGCGCCAGCAGTGAGTCGGCCTCCAATGAG. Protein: CASSESASNE. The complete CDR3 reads CASSESASNEQFF.

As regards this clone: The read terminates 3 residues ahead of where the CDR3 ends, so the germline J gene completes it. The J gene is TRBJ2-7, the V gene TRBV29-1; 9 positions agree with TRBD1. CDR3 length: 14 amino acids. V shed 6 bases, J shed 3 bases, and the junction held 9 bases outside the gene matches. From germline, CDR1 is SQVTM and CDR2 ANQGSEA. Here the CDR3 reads CSVSPGQGYYEQYF. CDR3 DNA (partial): TGCAGCGTCTCACCGGGACAGGGATACTACGAG.

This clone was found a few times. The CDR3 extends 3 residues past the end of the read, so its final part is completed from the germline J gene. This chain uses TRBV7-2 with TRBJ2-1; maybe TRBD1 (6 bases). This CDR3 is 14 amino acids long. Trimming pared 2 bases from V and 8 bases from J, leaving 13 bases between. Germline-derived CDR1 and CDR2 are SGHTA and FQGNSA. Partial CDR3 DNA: TGTGCCAGCAGCTTAATGGGGGCCGGCGATGAG. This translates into CASSLMGAGDE. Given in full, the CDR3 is CASSLMGAGDEQFF.

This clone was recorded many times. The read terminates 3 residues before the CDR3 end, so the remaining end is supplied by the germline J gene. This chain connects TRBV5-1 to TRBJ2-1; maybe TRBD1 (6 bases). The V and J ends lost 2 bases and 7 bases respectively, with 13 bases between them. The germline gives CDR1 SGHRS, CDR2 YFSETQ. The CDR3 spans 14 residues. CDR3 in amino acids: CASSLQGLVNEQFF. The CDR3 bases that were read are TGCGCCAGCAGCTTACAGGGCTTAGTGAATGAG.

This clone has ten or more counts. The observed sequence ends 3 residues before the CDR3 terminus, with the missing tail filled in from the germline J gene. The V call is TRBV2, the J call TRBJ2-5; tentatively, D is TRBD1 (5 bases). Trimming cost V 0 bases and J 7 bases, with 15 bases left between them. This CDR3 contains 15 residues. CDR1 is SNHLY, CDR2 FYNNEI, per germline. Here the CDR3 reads CASSEAGRLGGTQYF. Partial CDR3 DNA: TGTGCCAGCAGTGAAGCGGGGCGGTTGGGCGGGACC.

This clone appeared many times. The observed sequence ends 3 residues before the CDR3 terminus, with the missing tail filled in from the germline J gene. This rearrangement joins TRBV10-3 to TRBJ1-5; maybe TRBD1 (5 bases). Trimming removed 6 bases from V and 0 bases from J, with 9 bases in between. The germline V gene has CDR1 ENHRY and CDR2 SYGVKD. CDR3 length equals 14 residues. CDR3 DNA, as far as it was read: TGTGCCATCAGAGACAGTTATAGCAATCAGCCC. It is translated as CAIRDSYSNQP. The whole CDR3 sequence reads CAIRDSYSNQPQHF.

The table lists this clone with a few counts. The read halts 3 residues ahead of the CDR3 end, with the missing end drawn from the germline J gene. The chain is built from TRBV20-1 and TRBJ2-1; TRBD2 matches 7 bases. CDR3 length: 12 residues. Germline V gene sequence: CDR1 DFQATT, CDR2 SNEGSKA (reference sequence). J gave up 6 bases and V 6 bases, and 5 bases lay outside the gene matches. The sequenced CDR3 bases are TGCAGTGCCTGGGGGGGGGTCAATGAG. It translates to CSAWGGVNE. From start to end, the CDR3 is CSAWGGVNEQFF.

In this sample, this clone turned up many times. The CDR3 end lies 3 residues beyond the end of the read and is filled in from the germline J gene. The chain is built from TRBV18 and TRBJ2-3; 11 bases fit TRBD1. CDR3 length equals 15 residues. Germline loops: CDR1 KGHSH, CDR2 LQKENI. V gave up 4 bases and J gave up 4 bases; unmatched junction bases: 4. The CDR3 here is CASSLWTGGPDTQYF. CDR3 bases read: TGTGCCAGCTCACTCTGGACAGGGGGCCCAGATACG.

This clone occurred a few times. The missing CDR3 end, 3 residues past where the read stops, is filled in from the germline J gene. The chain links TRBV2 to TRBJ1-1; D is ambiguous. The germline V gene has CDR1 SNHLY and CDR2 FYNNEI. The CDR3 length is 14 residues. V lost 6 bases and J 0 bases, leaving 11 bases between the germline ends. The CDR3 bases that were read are TGTGCCAGCAGATTGCAAGCAATGAACACTGAA. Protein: CASRLQAMNTE. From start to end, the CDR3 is CASRLQAMNTEAFF. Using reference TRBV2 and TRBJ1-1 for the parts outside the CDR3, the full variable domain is EPEVTQTPSHQVTQMGQEVILRCVPISNHLYFYWYRQILGQKVEFLVSFYNNEISEKSEIFDDQFSVERPDGSNFTLKIRSTKLEDSAMYFCASRLQAMNTEAFFGQGTRLTVV.

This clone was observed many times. Partial CDR3 DNA: TGTGCCAGCTCACCCCTTGACAGGACCTCCTACGAG. This encodes CASSPLDRTSYE. The complete CDR3 protein is CASSPLDRTSYEQYF. This rearrangement joins TRBV18 to TRBJ2-7; a possible D gene is TRBD1 (6 bases). The read halts 3 residues ahead of the CDR3 end, with the missing end drawn from the germline J gene. CDR1 and CDR2 (germline): KGHSH, LQKENI. Trimming took 3 bases from V and 0 from J, leaving 12 bases between them. The CDR3 sequence is 15 residues long. The full variable domain, rest sourced from reference TRBV18 and TRBJ2-7, is NAGVMQNPRHLVRRRGQEARLRCSPMKGHSHVYWYRQLPEEGLKFMVYLQKENIIDESGMPKERFSAEFPKEGPSILRIQQVVRGDSAAYFCASSPLDRTSYEQYFGPGTRLTVT.

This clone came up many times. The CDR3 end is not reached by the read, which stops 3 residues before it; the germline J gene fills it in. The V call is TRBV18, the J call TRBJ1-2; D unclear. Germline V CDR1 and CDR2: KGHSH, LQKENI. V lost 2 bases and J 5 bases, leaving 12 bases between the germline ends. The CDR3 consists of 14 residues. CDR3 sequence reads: CASSPNDIAYGYTF. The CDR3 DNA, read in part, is TGTGCCAGCTCACCAAACGACATTGCGTATGGC.

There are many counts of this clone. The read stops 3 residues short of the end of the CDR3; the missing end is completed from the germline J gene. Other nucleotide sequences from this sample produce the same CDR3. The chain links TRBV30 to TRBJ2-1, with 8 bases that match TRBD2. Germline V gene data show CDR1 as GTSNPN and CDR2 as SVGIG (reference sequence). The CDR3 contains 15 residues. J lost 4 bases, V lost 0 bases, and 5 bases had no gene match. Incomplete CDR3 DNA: TGTGCCTGGAGTGTAGGGTTAGCGGGGTACAATGAG. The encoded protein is CAWSVGLAGYNE. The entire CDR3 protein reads CAWSVGLAGYNEQFF.

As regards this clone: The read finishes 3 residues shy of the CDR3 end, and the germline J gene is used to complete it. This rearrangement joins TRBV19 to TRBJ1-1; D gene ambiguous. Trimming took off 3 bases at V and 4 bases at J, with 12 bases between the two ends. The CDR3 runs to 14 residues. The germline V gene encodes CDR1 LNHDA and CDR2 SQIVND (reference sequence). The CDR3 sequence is CASSIRAESTEAFF. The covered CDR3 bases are TGTGCCAGTAGTATTAGGGCAGAAAGCACTGAA.

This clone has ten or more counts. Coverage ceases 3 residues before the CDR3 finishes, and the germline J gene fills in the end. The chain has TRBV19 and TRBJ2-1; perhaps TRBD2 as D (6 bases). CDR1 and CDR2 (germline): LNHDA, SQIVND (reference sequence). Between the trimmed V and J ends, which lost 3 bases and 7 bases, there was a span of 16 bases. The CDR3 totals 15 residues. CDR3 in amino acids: CASSIAGTYKNEQFF. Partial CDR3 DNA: TGTGCCAGTAGTATTGCCGGGACTTACAAAAATGAG. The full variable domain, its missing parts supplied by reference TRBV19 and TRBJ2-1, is DGGITQSPKYLFRKEGQNVTLSCEQNLNHDAMYWYRQDPGQGLRLIYYSQIVNDFQKGDIAEGYSVSREKKESFPLTVTSAQKNPTAFYLCASSIAGTYKNEQFFGPGTRLTVL.

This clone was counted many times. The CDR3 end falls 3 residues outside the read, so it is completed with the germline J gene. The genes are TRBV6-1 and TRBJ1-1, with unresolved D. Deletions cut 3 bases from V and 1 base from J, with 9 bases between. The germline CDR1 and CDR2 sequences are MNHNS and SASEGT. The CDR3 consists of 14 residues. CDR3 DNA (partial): TGTGCCAGCAGTGAGTTAGAACGGAACACTGAA. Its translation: CASSELERNTE. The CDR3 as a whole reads CASSELERNTEAFF.

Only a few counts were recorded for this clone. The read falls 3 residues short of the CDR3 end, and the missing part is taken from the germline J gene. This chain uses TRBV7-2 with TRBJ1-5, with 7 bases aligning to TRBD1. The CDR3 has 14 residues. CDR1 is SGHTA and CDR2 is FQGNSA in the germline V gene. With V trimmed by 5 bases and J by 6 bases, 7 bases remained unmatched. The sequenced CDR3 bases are TGTGCCAGCAGCCGAGACAGGGTCGGTCAGCCC. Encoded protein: CASSRDRVGQP. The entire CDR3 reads CASSRDRVGQPQHF.

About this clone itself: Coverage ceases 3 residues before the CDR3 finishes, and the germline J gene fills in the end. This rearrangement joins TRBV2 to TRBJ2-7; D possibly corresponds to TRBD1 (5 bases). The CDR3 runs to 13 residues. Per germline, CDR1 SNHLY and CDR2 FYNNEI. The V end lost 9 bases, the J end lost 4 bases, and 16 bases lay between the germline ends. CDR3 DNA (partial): TGTGCCAGTGTCTTTAGGGGTTTGTACGAG. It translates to CASVFRGLYE. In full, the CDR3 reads CASVFRGLYEQYF.

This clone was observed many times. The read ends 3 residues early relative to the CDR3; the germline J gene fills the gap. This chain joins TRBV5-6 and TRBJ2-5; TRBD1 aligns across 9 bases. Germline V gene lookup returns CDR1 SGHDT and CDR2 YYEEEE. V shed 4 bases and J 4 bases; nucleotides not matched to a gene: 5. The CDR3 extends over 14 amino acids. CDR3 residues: CASSPDRGGETQYF. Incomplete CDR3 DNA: TGTGCCAGCAGCCCAGACAGGGGGGGAGAGACC.

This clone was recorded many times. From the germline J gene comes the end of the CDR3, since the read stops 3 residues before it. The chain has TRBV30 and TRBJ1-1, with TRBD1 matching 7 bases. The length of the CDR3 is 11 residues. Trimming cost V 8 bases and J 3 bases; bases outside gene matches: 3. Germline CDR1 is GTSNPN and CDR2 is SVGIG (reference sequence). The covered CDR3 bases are TGTGCCGCAGGGGGATACACTGAA. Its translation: CAAGGYTE. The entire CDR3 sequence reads CAAGGYTEAFF. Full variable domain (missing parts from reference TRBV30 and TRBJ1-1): SQTIHQWPATLVQPVGSPLSLECTVEGTSNPNLYWYRQAAGRGLQLLFYSVGIGQISSEVPQNLSASRPQDRQFILSSKKLLLSDSGFYLCAAGGYTEAFFGQGTRLTVV.

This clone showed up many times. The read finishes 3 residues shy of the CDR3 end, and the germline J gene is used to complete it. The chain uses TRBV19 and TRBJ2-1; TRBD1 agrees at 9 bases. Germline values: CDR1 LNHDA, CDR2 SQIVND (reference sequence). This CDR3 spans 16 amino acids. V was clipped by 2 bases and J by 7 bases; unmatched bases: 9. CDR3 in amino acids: CASSIYRQGVGNEQFF. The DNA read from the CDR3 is TGTGCCAGTAGTATATACCGACAGGGGGTTGGGAATGAG.